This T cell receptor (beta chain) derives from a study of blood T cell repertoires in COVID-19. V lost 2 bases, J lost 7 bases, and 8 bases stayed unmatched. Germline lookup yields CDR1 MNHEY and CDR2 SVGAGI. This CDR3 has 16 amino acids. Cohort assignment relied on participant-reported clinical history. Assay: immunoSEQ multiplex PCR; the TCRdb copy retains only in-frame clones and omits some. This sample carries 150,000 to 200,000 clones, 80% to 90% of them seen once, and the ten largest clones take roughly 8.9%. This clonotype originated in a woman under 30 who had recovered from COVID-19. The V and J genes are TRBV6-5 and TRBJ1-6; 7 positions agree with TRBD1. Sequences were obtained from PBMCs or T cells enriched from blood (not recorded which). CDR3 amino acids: CASSYGMGQPNSPLHF. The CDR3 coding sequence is TGTGCCAGCAGTTACGGAATGGGACAGCCGAATTCACCCCTCCACTTT.